This T cell receptor (beta chain) was identified during a study of T cell responses to AZD1222 COVID-19 vaccine. Overall study results and limits: White British ancestry dominated among donors, who included more females, and clonal diversity was possibly underestimated. It was only after the peak T cell response that any repertoires were sampled.

Some clones are missing from TCRdb's copy, which holds only in-frame ones; the method was immunoSEQ multiplex PCR. The sample lists some 56,000 clones, 80% to 90% occurring once. This clone was seen a handful of times. Its antigen is currently unknown. The analysis combined second doses at about 4 or about 12 weeks. Sequences were derived from peripheral blood, sampled 28 days after the second AZD1222 dose. This TCR came from an adult who received the AZD1222 COVID-19 vaccine.

CDR3 residues: CATSRRGDSYEQYF. The CDR3 region has the DNA TGTGCCACCAGCAGGAGAGGTGACTCCTACGAGCAGTACTTC. J is TRBJ2-7 and V is TRBV15, with D uncertain. From germline, CDR1 is LNHNV and CDR2 YYDKDF (reference sequence). The V gene lost 3 bases and the J gene lost 0 bases, with 9 bases spanning the gap. The CDR3 is 14 amino acids.